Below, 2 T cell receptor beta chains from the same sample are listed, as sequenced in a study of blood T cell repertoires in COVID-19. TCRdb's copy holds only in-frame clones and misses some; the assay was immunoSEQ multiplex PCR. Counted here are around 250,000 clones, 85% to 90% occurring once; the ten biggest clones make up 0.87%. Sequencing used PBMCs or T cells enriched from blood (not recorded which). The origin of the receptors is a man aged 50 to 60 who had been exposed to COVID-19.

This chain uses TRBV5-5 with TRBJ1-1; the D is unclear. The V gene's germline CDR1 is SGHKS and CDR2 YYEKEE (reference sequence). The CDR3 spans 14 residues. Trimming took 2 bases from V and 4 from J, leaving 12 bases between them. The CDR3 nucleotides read TGTGCCAGCAGCTTCTCCGCAGGTTCCACTGAAGCTTTCTTT. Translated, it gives CASSFSAGSTEAFF.

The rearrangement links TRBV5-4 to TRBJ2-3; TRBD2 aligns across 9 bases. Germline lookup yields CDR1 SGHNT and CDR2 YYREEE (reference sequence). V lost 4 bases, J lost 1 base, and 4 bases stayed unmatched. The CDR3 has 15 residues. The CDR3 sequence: CASSNPSGGTDTQYF. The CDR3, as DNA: TGTGCCAGCAGCAACCCTAGCGGGGGCACAGATACGCAGTATTTT. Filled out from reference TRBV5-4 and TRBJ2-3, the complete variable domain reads ETGVTQSPTHLIKTRGQQVTLRCSSQSGHNTVSWYQQALGQGPQFIFQYYREEENGRGNFPPRFSGLQFPNYSSELNVNALELDDSALYLCASSNPSGGTDTQYFGPGTRLTVL.